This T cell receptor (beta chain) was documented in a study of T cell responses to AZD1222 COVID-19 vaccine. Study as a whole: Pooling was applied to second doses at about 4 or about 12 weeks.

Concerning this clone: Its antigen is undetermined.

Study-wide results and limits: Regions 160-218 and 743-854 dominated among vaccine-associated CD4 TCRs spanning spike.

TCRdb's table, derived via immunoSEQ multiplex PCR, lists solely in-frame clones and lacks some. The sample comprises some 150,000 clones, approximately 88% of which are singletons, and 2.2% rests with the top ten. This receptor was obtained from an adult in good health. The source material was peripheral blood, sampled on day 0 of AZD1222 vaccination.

The CDR3: CASSLGGAREYEKLFF. CDR3 DNA: TGTGCCAGCAGCCTCGGAGGGGCACGAGAGTACGAAAAACTGTTTTTT. J is TRBJ1-4 and V is TRBV4-2; weak D call: TRBD1 (5 bases). V shed 4 bases and J shed 8 bases, with 20 bases lying between them. CDR1 and CDR2 from the germline V gene are LGHNA and YNFKEQ. CDR3 size: 16 residues.